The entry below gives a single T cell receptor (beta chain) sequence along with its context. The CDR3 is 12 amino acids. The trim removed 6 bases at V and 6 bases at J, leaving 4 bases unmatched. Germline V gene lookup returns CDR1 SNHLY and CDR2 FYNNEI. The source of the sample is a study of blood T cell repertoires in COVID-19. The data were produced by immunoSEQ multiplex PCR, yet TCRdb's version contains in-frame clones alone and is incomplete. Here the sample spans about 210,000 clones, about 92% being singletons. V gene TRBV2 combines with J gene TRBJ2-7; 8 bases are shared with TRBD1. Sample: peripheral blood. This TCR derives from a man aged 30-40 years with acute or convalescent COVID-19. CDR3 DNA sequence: TGTGCCAGCAGCCGGACAGGGACCGAGCAGTACTTC. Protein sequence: CASSRTGTEQYF. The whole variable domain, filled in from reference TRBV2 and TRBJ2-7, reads EPEVTQTPSHQVTQMGQEVILRCVPISNHLYFYWYRQILGQKVEFLVSFYNNEISEKSEIFDDQFSVERPDGSNFTLKIRSTKLEDSAMYFCASSRTGTEQYFGPGTRLTVT.